Presented here are 15 T cell receptor beta chains from one specimen sequenced in a study of read filtering for tumor transcriptome and immune sequencing (dated by TCRdb to about 2020). Sequenced on an Illumina HiSeq 4000. TCR libraries were built from 400 ng RNA with the Immunoverse kit, using molecular barcoded adaptors covering alpha/delta and beta/gamma chains. TCRdb's own reprocessing of the public reads used fastp at Q25 and MiXCR and kept productive beta chains. Each CDR3 protein gets just one entry, which takes the most common genes and DNA from the rows behind it. Counted in this sample were about 57,000 distinct CDR3 sequences; approximately 14% of them appeared once. The top ten hold approximately 47% of the sample. Sequenced material: a population of CD138-negative cells sorted from bone marrow. What the cell subset or site label conveys for this sample: bone marrow mononuclear cells depleted of CD138+ plasma/myeloma cells by negative magnetic selection. These receptors were obtained from a donor aged 40 or older with multiple myeloma.

V gene TRBV6-2 or TRBV6-3 combines with J gene TRBJ2-1; D remains unclear. CDR1 is MNHEY and CDR2 is SVGEGT in the germline V gene. The CDR3 covers 13 residues. V dropped 6 bases and J dropped 8 bases, with 14 bases sitting between them. The CDR3 region is CASSRFSLHEQFF. The CDR3 DNA follows: TGTGCCAGCAGCCGTTTCTCCCTGCATGAGCAGTTCTTC.

Only a few counts were recorded for this clonotype. V usage is TRBV7-8 and J usage is TRBJ2-1, with D unclear. The CDR3 length is 16 residues. V gave up 0 bases and J gave up 0 bases, with 9 bases separating them. The germline V gene encodes CDR1 SGHVS and CDR2 FQNEAQ. DNA for the CDR3: TGTGCCAGCAGCTTAGCCCTAGATAGCTCCTACAATGAGCAGTTCTTC. The encoded protein is CASSLALDSSYNEQFF.

This clonotype was observed at least ten times. The chain has TRBV7-2 and TRBJ2-7, with 9 bases fitting TRBD1. The V gene end was trimmed by 2 bases and the J gene end by 3 bases; junction bases not matched to a gene: 8. CDR1 and CDR2 from the germline V gene are SGHTA and FQGNSA. There are 16 residues in the CDR3. CDR3 protein: CASSLRGPGQGYEQYF. CDR3 bases: TGTGCCAGCAGCTTAAGGGGACCGGGACAGGGCTACGAGCAGTACTTC. The complete variable domain, with remaining parts taken from reference TRBV7-2 and TRBJ2-7, reads GAGVSQSPSNKVTEKGKDVELRCDPISGHTALYWYRQSLGQGLEFLIYFQGNSAPDKSGLPSDRFSAERTGGSVSTLTIQRTQQEDSAVYLCASSLRGPGQGYEQYFGPGTRLTVT.

This clonotype was counted many times. The rearrangement links TRBV27 to TRBJ2-5, with D perhaps given as TRBD1 or TRBD2 (5 bases each). Germline assignment: CDR1 MNHEY and CDR2 SMNVEV (reference sequence). The CDR3 is made up of 13 amino acids. Trimming took 5 bases from V and 5 from J, leaving 12 bases between them. CDR3 DNA sequence: TGTGCCAGCAGTCCGGGGACCCGGGAGACCCAGTACTTC. Residues: CASSPGTRETQYF.

This clonotype was counted ten times or more. The chain has TRBV20-1 and TRBJ2-7; 7 nucleotides line up with TRBD1. The CDR3 loop spans 13 amino acids. Germline V gene lookup returns CDR1 DFQATT and CDR2 SNEGSKA (reference sequence). The V segment lost 3 bases and the J segment 2 bases; nucleotides outside the gene matches: 4. The DNA of the CDR3 is TGCAGTGCTAGGGGGACAGTTACCTACGAGCAGTACTTC. Translated: CSARGTVTYEQYF.

This clonotype showed up many times. The chain recombines TRBV29-1 with TRBJ2-2; weak D call: TRBD1 (5 bases). Germline CDR1 SQVTM, CDR2 ANQGSEA. The CDR3 covers 14 residues. The germline V and J ends were trimmed by 6 bases and 5 bases, with 16 bases remaining between them. The CDR3 DNA sequence: TGCAGCGTGAGGACATCCGAAGGGACCGGGGAGCTGTTTTTT. Translated, it gives CSVRTSEGTGELFF.

This clonotype has a count of ten or more. The rearrangement joins TRBV7-9 to TRBJ1-2, with TRBD1 as a possible D gene (5 bases). The CDR3 is 14 amino acids. Per the germline V gene, CDR1 is SEHNR and CDR2 is FQNEAQ (reference sequence). V shed 5 bases and J shed 7 bases, with 17 bases lying between them. Here the CDR3 reads CASSPSLGDLGYTF. The CDR3 DNA reads TGTGCCAGCAGCCCCTCCTTGGGGGATCTTGGCTACACCTTC.

Many counts were recorded for this clonotype. The V gene is TRBV5-1, the J gene TRBJ2-7; 9 bases are shared with TRBD1. In germline, CDR1 is SGHRS, CDR2 YFSETQ. The ends lost 4 bases at V and 2 bases at J; junction bases unmatched: 7. The CDR3 covers 15 residues. CDR3 sequence (DNA): TGCGCCAGCAGCCTAGGACAGGGGTTTACCTACGAGCAGTACTTC. This encodes CASSLGQGFTYEQYF.

Details on this clonotype: This may arise from a read error, as a much more abundant clone is one base away. The V gene is TRBV12-3 or TRBV12-4, the J gene TRBJ2-7, with a tentative D call TRBD1 (6 bases). V dropped 2 bases and J dropped 3 bases, with 14 bases sitting between them. The CDR3 runs 15 residues. CDR3 DNA sequence: TGTGCCAGCAGTTTAAGGGAGACAGGTAGCTACGAGCAGTACGTC. Residues: CASSLRETGSYEQYV.

The sample holds many counts of this clonotype. V usage is TRBV27 and J usage is TRBJ2-7; 7 positions match TRBD1. Germline-derived CDR1 and CDR2 are MNHEY and SMNVEV (reference sequence). V lost 6 bases to trimming and J lost 3 bases; unmatched junction nucleotides: 8. The CDR3 runs to 14 residues. The CDR3 here is CASRPGTVIYEQYF. CDR3 bases: TGTGCCAGCAGGCCCGGGACAGTGATCTACGAGCAGTACTTC.

In the case of this clonotype: At one of its ends the junction is not consistent with the germline gene, which may arise from a read error. The chain carries TRBV4-3 and TRBJ2-2, with 12 bases lining up with TRBD2. The germline V gene encodes CDR1 LGHNA and CDR2 YSLEER. The CDR3 runs to 19 residues. CDR3 nucleotides: TGCGCCAGCAGCCGCGTCGTATCTAGCGGGAGGGCAAACACCGGGGAGCTGCTTTTT. Its translation is CASSRVVSSGRANTGELLF.

This clonotype was seen ten or more times. The chain uses TRBV12-3 or TRBV12-4 and TRBJ2-7, with 7 nucleotides matching TRBD2. The CDR3 is made up of 15 amino acids. V trimming: 3 bases; J trimming: 1 base; junction bases outside the gene matches: 6. DNA of the CDR3: TGTGCCAGCAGTTTCTTCGGGGGGTTATCCTACGAGCAGTACTTC. It encodes CASSFFGGLSYEQYF.

The V call is TRBV2, the J call TRBJ2-5; 8 nucleotides align to TRBD1. V lost 7 bases, J lost 0 bases, and 7 bases stayed unmatched. The CDR3 extends over 15 amino acids. Looked up from germline, CDR1 is SNHLY and CDR2 is FYNNEI. The CDR3 spells CASIFRTGYQETQYF. In DNA, the CDR3 is TGTGCCAGCATATTCAGGACAGGGTACCAAGAGACCCAGTACTTC.

The V gene is TRBV29-1, the J gene TRBJ1-5, with 9 bases matching TRBD1. Looked up from germline, CDR1 is SQVTM and CDR2 is ANQGSEA. The CDR3 contains 12 residues. V gave up 8 bases and J gave up 4 bases; unmatched junction bases: 3. CDR3 in DNA: TGCAGCACCGGGACAGGGAATCAGCCCCAGCATTTT. This translates into CSTGTGNQPQHF.

This clonotype appeared many times. This rearrangement joins TRBV7-2 to TRBJ2-3, with TRBD2 matching over 11 bases. The V and J ends lost 2 bases and 6 bases, in that order; junction bases with no gene match: 10. Germline CDR1 and CDR2: SGHTA and FQGNSA. This CDR3 spans 17 amino acids. The CDR3 region has the DNA TGTGCCAGCAGCTTAATGGTCACTAGCGGGAGAGTGGATACGCAGTATTTT. Protein: CASSLMVTSGRVDTQYF.